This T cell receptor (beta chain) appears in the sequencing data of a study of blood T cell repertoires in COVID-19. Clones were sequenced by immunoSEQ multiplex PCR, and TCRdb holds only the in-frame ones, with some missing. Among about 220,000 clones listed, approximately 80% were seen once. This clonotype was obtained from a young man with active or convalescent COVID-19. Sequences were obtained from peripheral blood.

The CDR3 DNA follows: TGCGCCAGCAGCCAAATGGGACAGGGCTACGAGCAGTACTTC. Protein: CASSQMGQGYEQYF. The chain links TRBV4-1 to TRBJ2-7, with 9 bases aligning to TRBD1. J was trimmed by 3 bases and V by 2 bases; bases with no gene match: 2. Looked up from germline, CDR1 is MGHRA and CDR2 is YSYEKL. This CDR3 region has 14 residues.